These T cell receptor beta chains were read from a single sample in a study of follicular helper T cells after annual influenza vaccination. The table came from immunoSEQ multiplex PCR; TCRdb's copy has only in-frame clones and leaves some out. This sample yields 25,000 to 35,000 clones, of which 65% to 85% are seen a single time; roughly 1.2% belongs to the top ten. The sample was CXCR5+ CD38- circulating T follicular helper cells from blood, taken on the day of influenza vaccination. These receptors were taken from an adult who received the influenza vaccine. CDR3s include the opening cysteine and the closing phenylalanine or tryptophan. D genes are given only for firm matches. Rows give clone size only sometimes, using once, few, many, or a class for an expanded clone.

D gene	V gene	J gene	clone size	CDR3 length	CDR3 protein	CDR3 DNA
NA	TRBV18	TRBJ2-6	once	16	CASSDYLVVGANVLTF	TGTGCCAGCTCCGACTATTTGGTTGTTGGGGCCAACGTCCTGACTTTC
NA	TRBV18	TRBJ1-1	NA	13	CASSPDAGVEAFF	TGTGCCAGCTCACCAGACGCGGGAGTTGAAGCTTTCTTT
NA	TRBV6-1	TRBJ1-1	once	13	CASSEQGRGEAFF	TGTGCCAGCAGTGAACAGGGAAGGGGTGAAGCTTTCTTT
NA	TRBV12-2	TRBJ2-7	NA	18	CASRFPGLAGQLPYEQYF	TGTGCAAGTCGCTTTCCGGGACTAGCGGGGCAACTACCCTACGAGCAGTACTTC
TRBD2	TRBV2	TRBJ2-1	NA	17	CASSEAPGLAGGDEQFF	TGTGCCAGCAGTGAAGCTCCGGGACTAGCGGGGGGGGATGAGCAGTTCTTC
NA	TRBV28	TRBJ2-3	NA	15	CASSPPGAGTDTQYF	TGTGCCAGCAGTCCCCCAGGGGCAGGCACAGATACGCAGTATTTT
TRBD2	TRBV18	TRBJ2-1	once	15	CASSPGRARLDGQFF	TGTGCCAGCTCACCCGGGAGGGCTCGATTGGATGGGCAGTTCTTC
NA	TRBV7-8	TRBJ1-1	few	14	CASSLVGSNTEAFF	TGTGCCAGCAGCTTAGTGGGGAGCAACACTGAAGCTTTCTTT
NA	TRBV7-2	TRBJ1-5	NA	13	CASSLTEGQPQHF	TGTGCCAGCAGCTTAACAGAGGGACAGCCCCAGCATTTT
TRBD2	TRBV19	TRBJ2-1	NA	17	CASSLLSTSGISNEQFF	TGTGCCAGTAGTCTCCTCAGTACTAGCGGGATATCCAATGAGCAGTTCTTC
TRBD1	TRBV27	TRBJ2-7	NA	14	CASTRDRRYGEQYF	TGTGCCAGTACCCGGGACAGAAGATACGGTGAGCAGTACTTC
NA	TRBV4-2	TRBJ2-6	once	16	CASSREQGSGANVLTF	TGTGCCAGCAGCCGAGAACAGGGATCTGGGGCCAACGTCCTGACTTTC
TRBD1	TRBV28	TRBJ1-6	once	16	CASSSPAGTGNSPLHF	TGTGCCAGCAGTTCCCCAGCCGGGACAGGGAATTCACCCCTCCACTTT
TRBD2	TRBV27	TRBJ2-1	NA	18	CAILAGPLGDVKCNEQFF	TGTGCCATCTTAGCGGGGCCCCTCGGGGATGTCAAGTGCAATGAGCAGTTCTTC
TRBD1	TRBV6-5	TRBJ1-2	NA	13	CASSGYRGSGYTF	TGTGCCAGCAGTGGATACAGGGGTAGTGGCTACACCTTC
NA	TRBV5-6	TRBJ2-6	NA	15	CASRRDSSGANVLTF	TGTGCCAGCAGGAGAGACAGCTCTGGGGCCAACGTCCTGACTTTC
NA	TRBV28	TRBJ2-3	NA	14	CASSPHDPSGTQYF	TGTGCCAGCAGTCCACATGACCCCTCGGGTACGCAGTATTTT
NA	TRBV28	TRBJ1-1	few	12	CASSLIEGEAFF	TGTGCCAGCAGTTTAATAGAGGGTGAAGCTTTCTTT
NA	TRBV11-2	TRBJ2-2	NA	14	CASSARSGFGELFF	TGTGCCAGCAGCGCTCGCTCAGGGTTCGGGGAGCTGTTTTTT
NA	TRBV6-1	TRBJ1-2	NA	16	CASSEARDMLSGGYTF	TGTGCCAGCAGTGAGGCAAGGGACATGTTATCCGGTGGTTACACCTTC
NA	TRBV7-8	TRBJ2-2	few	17	CASNSRGITGNTGELFF	TGTGCCAGCAACTCCCGGGGAATTACGGGGAACACCGGGGAGCTGTTTTTT
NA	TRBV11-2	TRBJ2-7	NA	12	CAAQGADYEQYF	TGTGCCGCTCAGGGAGCGGACTACGAGCAGTACTTC
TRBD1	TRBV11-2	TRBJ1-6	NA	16	CASSQGTGVPNSPLHF	TGTGCCAGCAGCCAAGGAACAGGGGTCCCAAATTCACCCCTCCACTTT
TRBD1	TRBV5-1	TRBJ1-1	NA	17	CASSLPTGTGYNTEAFF	TGCGCCAGCAGTCTGCCAACCGGGACAGGGTATAACACTGAAGCTTTCTTT
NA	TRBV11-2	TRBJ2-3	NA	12	CASSLTTDTQYF	TGTGCCAGCAGCCTGACAACAGATACGCAGTATTTT
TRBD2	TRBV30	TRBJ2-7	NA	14	CAWSVAGGNYEQYF	TGTGCCTGGAGTGTAGCGGGGGGAAACTACGAGCAGTACTTC
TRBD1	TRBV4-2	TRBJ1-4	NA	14	CASSRDRLNEKLFF	TGTGCCAGCAGCCGGGACAGACTTAATGAAAAACTGTTTTTT
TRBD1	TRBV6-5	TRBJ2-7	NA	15	CASSTGGTGGGEQYF	TGTGCCAGCAGCACCGGTGGGACAGGGGGTGGGGAGCAGTACTTC
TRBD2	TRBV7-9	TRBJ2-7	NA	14	CASGRSGGAIEQYF	TGTGCCAGCGGTCGGAGCGGGGGGGCGATCGAGCAGTACTTC
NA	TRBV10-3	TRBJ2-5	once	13	CAIRGTIRETQYF	TGTGCCATCAGGGGCACCATCCGGGAGACCCAGTACTTC
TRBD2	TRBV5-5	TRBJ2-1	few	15	CASRTGLAAHNEQFF	TGTGCCAGCAGGACGGGACTAGCGGCCCACAATGAGCAGTTCTTC
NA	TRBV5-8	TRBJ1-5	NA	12	CASRSRGKPQHF	TGTGCCAGCAGGTCAAGGGGCAAGCCCCAGCATTTT
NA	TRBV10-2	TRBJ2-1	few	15	CASSDRGTAGGEQFF	TGCGCCAGCAGTGATAGGGGGACCGCTGGGGGTGAGCAGTTCTTC
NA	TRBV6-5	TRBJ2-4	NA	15	CASMGQGGSKNIQYF	TGTGCCAGCATGGGGCAGGGAGGCTCCAAAAACATTCAGTACTTC
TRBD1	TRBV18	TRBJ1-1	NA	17	CASSPLTPGQVGTEAFF	TGTGCCAGCTCACCGCTCACTCCGGGACAGGTTGGCACTGAAGCTTTCTTT
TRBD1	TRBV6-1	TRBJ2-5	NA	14	CASSNDRVGETQYF	TGTGCCAGCAGTAACGACAGGGTGGGGGAGACCCAGTACTTC
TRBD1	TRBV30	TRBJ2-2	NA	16	CAWSVLGQGNTGELFF	TGTGCCTGGAGTGTACTAGGACAGGGAAACACCGGGGAGCTGTTTTTT
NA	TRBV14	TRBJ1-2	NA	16	CASSQVGWEGSYGYTF	TGTGCCAGCAGCCAAGTCGGCTGGGAGGGATCCTATGGCTACACCTTC
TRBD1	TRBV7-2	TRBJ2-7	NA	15	CASSPRTGASYEQYF	TGTGCCAGCAGCCCGCGGACAGGGGCTAGCTACGAGCAGTACTTC
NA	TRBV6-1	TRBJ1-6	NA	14	CASSLQGADSPLHF	TGTGCCAGCAGTTTACAGGGCGCAGATTCACCCCTCCACTTT
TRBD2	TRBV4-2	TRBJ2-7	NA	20	CASSQVRMTSGRAFSYEQYF	TGTGCCAGCAGCCAAGTACGGATGACTAGCGGGAGGGCCTTTTCCTACGAGCAGTACTTC
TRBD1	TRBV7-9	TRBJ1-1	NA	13	CASSAGSTGIAFF	TGTGCCAGCAGCGCAGGATCGACAGGGATAGCTTTCTTT
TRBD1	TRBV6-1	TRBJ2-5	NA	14	CASTRQGALETQYF	TGTGCCAGCACCCGGCAGGGGGCTTTGGAGACCCAGTACTTC
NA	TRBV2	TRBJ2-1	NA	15	CASSEGRGPYNEQFF	TGTGCCAGCAGTGAAGGGCGGGGGCCCTACAATGAGCAGTTCTTC
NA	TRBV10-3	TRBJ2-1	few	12	CAISREVGEQFF	TGTGCCATCAGCCGAGAGGTTGGTGAGCAGTTCTTC